Each of the 7 T cell receptor beta chains below was sequenced from the same sample in a study of T cell changes during pregnancy in multiple sclerosis. Clones were read by immunoSEQ multiplex PCR, and TCRdb kept only the in-frame ones, dropping some. Of 75,000 to 90,000 clones listed, around 94% were seen once; the top ten hold roughly 0.22%. Sequences were derived from CD4+ T cells from peripheral blood mononuclear cells, sampled before pregnancy. The source of these receptors is a female donor with multiple sclerosis, enrolled in a pregnancy study.

The chain employs TRBV6-5 and TRBJ2-7; 8 bases align to TRBD2. The CDR3 sequence is 16 residues long. V trimming: 0 bases; J trimming: 6 bases; junction bases outside the gene matches: 10. Per the germline V gene, CDR1 is MNHEY and CDR2 is SVGAGI. The CDR3 loop is CASSYSGGRRTGEQYF. DNA of the CDR3: TGTGCCAGCAGTTACTCAGGCGGGAGGAGGACTGGCGAGCAGTACTTC.

This chain connects TRBV28 to TRBJ2-3; 10 nucleotides agree with TRBD2. Losses at the gene ends were 2 bases for V and 2 bases for J; bases not matched to a gene: 10. The CDR3 runs 18 residues. Germline values: CDR1 MDHEN, CDR2 SYDVKM. The CDR3 DNA reads TGTGCCAGCAGTTTAGTAAAGCGGGAGGGCCGGGACACAGATACGCAGTATTTT. This codes for CASSLVKREGRDTDTQYF.

This clone appeared once. This chain uses TRBV9 with TRBJ2-7; 14 bases are a match to TRBD2. The CDR3 totals 16 residues. From germline, CDR1 is SGDLS and CDR2 YYNGEE. With 4 bases clipped from V and 3 bases from J, the junction kept 6 bases outside the gene matches. The DNA for the CDR3 is TGTGCCAGCAGCACTGGACTAGCGGGAGGAATCTACGAGCAGTACTTC. Translation gives CASSTGLAGGIYEQYF.

The chain is built from TRBV19 and TRBJ2-2, with D tentatively TRBD2 (6 bases). The V end was cut by 9 bases, the J end by 4 bases, with 18 bases between. The CDR3 contains 15 residues. In germline, CDR1 is LNHDA, CDR2 SQIVND (reference sequence). The DNA of the CDR3 is TGTGCCAGCGTATCATCGCGCGGGGCCACCGGGGAGCTGTTTTTT. Protein product: CASVSSRGATGELFF.

V is TRBV19 and J is TRBJ1-4; 7 bases agree with TRBD1. This CDR3 comprises 17 residues. Trimming removed 4 bases from V and 4 bases from J; junction bases left unmatched: 12. CDR1 is LNHDA, CDR2 SQIVND, per germline (reference sequence). The CDR3 loop is CASSKRRAGQFNEKLFF. The CDR3 DNA sequence: TGTGCCAGTAGTAAACGGCGCGCGGGACAGTTTAATGAAAAACTGTTTTTT. The full variable domain, in which reference TRBV19 and TRBJ1-4 provide the parts outside the CDR3, is DGGITQSPKYLFRKEGQNVTLSCEQNLNHDAMYWYRQDPGQGLRLIYYSQIVNDFQKGDIAEGYSVSREKKESFPLTVTSAQKNPTAFYLCASSKRRAGQFNEKLFFGSGTQLSVL.

The CDR3 region has the DNA TGTGCCAGTAGTATAGACAACAGGGGGCGAAATAGCAATCAGCCCCAGCATTTT. It is translated as CASSIDNRGRNSNQPQHF. The chain couples TRBV19 to TRBJ1-5; 9 nucleotides line up with TRBD1. CDR3 length equals 18 residues. Per the germline V gene, CDR1 is LNHDA and CDR2 is SQIVND (reference sequence). With V trimmed by 0 bases and J by 0 bases, 6 bases remained unmatched.

The genes are TRBV2 and TRBJ2-1; 9 bases line up with TRBD1. V was pared by 8 bases and J by 1 base, with 6 bases of the junction left unmatched. CDR1 and CDR2 from the germline V gene are SNHLY and FYNNEI. The CDR3 is made up of 15 amino acids. The CDR3 nucleotides are TGTGCCAGCGGAAGAGACAGGGGGTCCTACAATGAGCAGTTCTTC. Translated: CASGRDRGSYNEQFF.